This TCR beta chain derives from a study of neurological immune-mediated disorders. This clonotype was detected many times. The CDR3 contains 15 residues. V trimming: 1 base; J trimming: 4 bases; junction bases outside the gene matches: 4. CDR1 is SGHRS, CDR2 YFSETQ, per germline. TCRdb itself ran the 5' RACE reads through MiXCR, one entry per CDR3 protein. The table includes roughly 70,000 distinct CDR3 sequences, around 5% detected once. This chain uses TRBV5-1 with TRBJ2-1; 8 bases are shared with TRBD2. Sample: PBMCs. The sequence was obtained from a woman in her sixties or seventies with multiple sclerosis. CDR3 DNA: TGCGCCAGCAGCTTGATGACTAGCGTATACAATGAGCAGTTCTTC. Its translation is CASSLMTSVYNEQFF.